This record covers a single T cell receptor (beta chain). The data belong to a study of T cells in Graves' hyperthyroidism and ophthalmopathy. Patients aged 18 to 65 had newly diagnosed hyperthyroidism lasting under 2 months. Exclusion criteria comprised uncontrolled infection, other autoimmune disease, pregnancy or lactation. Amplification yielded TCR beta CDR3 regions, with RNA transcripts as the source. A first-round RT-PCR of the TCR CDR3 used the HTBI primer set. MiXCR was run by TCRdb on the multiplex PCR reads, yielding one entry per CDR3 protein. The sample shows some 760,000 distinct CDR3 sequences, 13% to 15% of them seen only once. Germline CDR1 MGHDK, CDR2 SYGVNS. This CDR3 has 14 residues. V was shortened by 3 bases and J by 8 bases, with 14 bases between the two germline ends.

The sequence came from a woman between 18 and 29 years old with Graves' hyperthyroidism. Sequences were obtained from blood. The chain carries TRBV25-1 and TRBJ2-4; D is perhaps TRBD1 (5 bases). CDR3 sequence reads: CASSDRQGRDIQYF. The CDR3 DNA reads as TGTGCCAGCAGTGACCGGCAGGGTAGGGACATTCAGTACTTC.